This T cell receptor (beta chain) was found in a study of read filtering for tumor transcriptome and immune sequencing. The library was built from roughly 400 ng RNA with molecular barcoded adaptors for alpha/delta and beta/gamma chains. TCRdb analysed the reads with MiXCR anew, one entry per CDR3 protein. Among some 15,000 distinct CDR3 sequences listed, around 21% were seen once. This CDR3 region has 12 residues. V was clipped by 11 bases and J by 3 bases, with 14 bases between them. Germline-derived CDR1 and CDR2 are SNHLY and FYNNEI. This clonotype has only one observation. A much larger clone lies one base from this, so it may be a read error.

The TCR was taken from a donor at least 40 years old with multiple myeloma. This chain joins TRBV2 and TRBJ2-7; D tentatively reads TRBD1 or TRBD2 (6 bases each). Sequencing used a population of CD138-negative cells sorted from bone marrow. CDR3 DNA sequence: TGTGCCCTAGGGGGGCTCCTCTACGAGCAGTACTTC. It translates to CALGGLLYEQYF.